This TCR beta chain was obtained from a study of shared clonotypes between healthy human individuals. A note on this clone: Its antigen remains unidentified.

Germline V gene sequence: CDR1 MNHEY, CDR2 SVGAGI. CDR3 length: 15 amino acids. With 0 bases removed from V and 4 bases from J, the gap between germline ends came to 9 bases. Assay used: immunoSEQ multiplex PCR; TCRdb lists only in-frame clones, some missing. The sample includes 2 million to 2.5 million clones, around 93% seen only once; the top ten take around 0.38%. Study-level points and caveats: Sampling included only blood; tissue repertoires likely differ. Donor clonotype sharing was expected to depend on sequencing depth.

This clonotype originated in a man between 18 and 35 years old in good health. Some clones in this sample may be carry-over from other donors' samples. The sequencing sample was made of naive CD4+ T cells from PBMCs. Subset noted: CD45RA+ positively selected. The V and J genes are TRBV6-5 and TRBJ1-4, with D hard to call. CDR3 in DNA: TGTGCCAGCAGTTACTCAGAACGGCTTAATGAAAAACTGTTTTTT. Protein sequence: CASSYSERLNEKLFF.